The rows below give T cell receptor beta chains drawn from one sample of a study of cytomegalovirus exposure and HLA in healthy donors. Generated by immunoSEQ multiplex PCR, the TCRdb table keeps only in-frame clones and is missing some. The data show 75,000 to 90,000 clones, with around 77% seen just once and around 3.4% held by the top ten. The specimen was PBMCs. Receptors were obtained from a man between 45 and 60 years old in good health and CMV-seronegative. The CDR3 runs from the conserved cysteine through the conserved F or W. A D gene is named only where the DNA matches it firmly. The listing skips clone size in some rows; elsewhere it reads once, few, many or a size class.

d_call j_call clone_size v_call cdr3_nt cdr3_aa
. TRBJ2-5 . TRBV9 TGTGCCAGCAGCGTAGCCCACGGGTCCGCGGGGGAGACCCAGTACTTC CASSVAHGSAGETQYF
. TRBJ2-5 . TRBV5-1 TGCGCCAGCAGCACCAGGGGTCACCAAGAGACCCAGTACTTC CASSTRGHQETQYF
TRBD2 TRBJ2-6 . TRBV9 TGTGCCAGCAGCGAGAATATAGCGGGGGCCACTCTCTCTGGGGCCAACGTCCTGACTTTC CASSENIAGATLSGANVLTF
TRBD1 TRBJ1-4 . TRBV5-1 TGCGCCAGCAGCTTGGCGGGACAGCTTGATGAAAAACTGTTTTTT CASSLAGQLDEKLFF
TRBD1 TRBJ1-6 . TRBV9 TGTGCCAGCAGCACGGACAGGGACTCACCCCTCCACTTT CASSTDRDSPLHF
. TRBJ1-1 few TRBV5-1 TGCGCCAGCAGCCGGGATGGCCGATCTGCTGAAGCTTTCTTT CASSRDGRSAEAFF
. TRBJ2-5 . TRBV10-3 TGTGCCATCAGCTTGGGGAGGGGGCAAGAGACCCAGTACTTC CAISLGRGQETQYF
. TRBJ2-5 few TRBV5-6 TGTGCCAGCAGCGCGCGGGGACACCAAGAGACCCAGTACTTC CASSARGHQETQYF
. TRBJ1-6 . TRBV6-5 TGTGCCAGCAGTTACTCCAGCTCCTATAATTCACCCCTCCACTTT CASSYSSSYNSPLHF
. TRBJ2-4 . TRBV5-1 TGCGCCAGCAGCTCCCCGGGGAGTATGGACATTCAGTACTTC CASSSPGSMDIQYF
. TRBJ2-7 few TRBV6-6 TGTGCCAGCCAGGGGACCTACGAGCAGTACTTC CASQGTYEQYF
TRBD1 TRBJ1-6 . TRBV7-9 TGTGCCAGCAGACAACAGGGGCCCGGGGGGGATAATTCACCCCTCCACTTT CASRQQGPGGDNSPLHF
. TRBJ2-7 once TRBV12-1 TGTGCCAGCAGCTTTGGACAGTGCCTTCGGTGGGTGTACGAGCAGTACTTC CASSFGQCLRWVYEQYF
TRBD2 TRBJ2-1 . TRBV9 TGTGCCAGCAGCCCAGCAGCGAGCGGGGGGTCCTACAATGAGCAGTTCTTC CASSPAASGGSYNEQFF
. TRBJ2-2 . TRBV21-1 TGTGCCAGCAGCAAAGAGAGCCAGGTGAATACCGGGGAGCTGTTTTTT CASSKESQVNTGELFF
TRBD1 TRBJ1-1 once TRBV28 TGTGCCAGCACCCGGGGCGGGGCAGGGGGCACTGAAGCTTTCTTT CASTRGGAGGTEAFF
. TRBJ1-1 . TRBV18 TGTGCCAGCTCTAAAGGACAGTTAGGCACTGAAGCTTTCTTT CASSKGQLGTEAFF
. TRBJ1-3 . TRBV7-8 TGTGCCAGCAGCTTACTTGGGACTCGCGTCTACTCTGGAAACACCATATATTTT CASSLLGTRVYSGNTIYF
. TRBJ1-2 . TRBV20-1 TGCAGTGCCCTCCACTATGGCTACACCTTC CSALHYGYTF
TRBD1 TRBJ2-1 once TRBV5-1 TGCGCCAGCAGCCAAGGGACAGGGTACAATGAGCAGTTCTTC CASSQGTGYNEQFF
. TRBJ2-1 . TRBV27 TGTGCCAGCAGTTTTTGGGGGCGCGAGAATGAGCAGTTCTTC CASSFWGRENEQFF
. TRBJ1-1 . TRBV27 TGTGCCAGCAGTTTCGGAGGCGTCGGGGTCGGAGAAGCTTTCTTT CASSFGGVGVGEAFF
TRBD1 TRBJ1-6 . TRBV28 TGTGCCAGCAATCGGCCGGACAGGCTGAATTCACCCCTCCACTTT CASNRPDRLNSPLHF
. TRBJ2-2 few TRBV5-1 TGCGCCAGCGGTAAGGACATAAACACCGGGGAGCTGTTTTTT CASGKDINTGELFF
. TRBJ2-7 . TRBV7-9 TGTTCCAGCAGCATGGGACACACGTACGAGCAGTACTTC CSSSMGHTYEQYF
. TRBJ1-1 many TRBV6-4 TGTGCCAGCAGTGACACACCGGGACATAGGAACACTGAAGCTTTCTTT CASSDTPGHRNTEAFF
. TRBJ2-7 once TRBV5-5 TGTGCCAGCAGCCAAAGGACGGGAGAATACGAGCAGTACTTC CASSQRTGEYEQYF
. TRBJ2-6 . TRBV19 TGTGCCAGTAGGCGCTCAGGGGACACTGGGGCCAACGTCCTGACTTTC CASRRSGDTGANVLTF
. TRBJ2-3 . TRBV7-6 TGTGCCAGCAGCTTAGCGGGGGCTAGCACAGATACGCAGTATTTT CASSLAGASTDTQYF